These T cell receptor beta chains were read from a single sample in a study of T-cell reconstitution after alpha-beta-depleted transplantation in children. TCRdb redid the calling of the PCR reads with MiXCR, one entry per CDR3 protein. The sample gives around 680,000 distinct CDR3 sequences, roughly 17% of which show up once; under 1.2% is in the top ten. The material sequenced was PBMCs from the stem cell graft donor, taken from the stem cell graft. Receptor source: a human donor who donated a stem cell graft to a child with acute myeloid leukemia. The CDR3 runs from the conserved cysteine through the conserved F or W. Fields, in order: V gene, CDR3 length, D gene, J gene, clone size, CDR3 protein, CDR3 DNA. The D gene is left open where the match is weak. For some rows the clone size is stated as once, few or many, or as a class when expanded; others skip it.

TRBV28,16,.,TRBJ2-2,.,CASSLYVSANTGELFF,TGTGCCAGCAGTTTATATGTGTCAGCGAACACCGGGGAGCTGTTTTTT
TRBV4-2,17,TRBD1,TRBJ1-4,.,CASSQKGTASTNEKLFF,TGTGCCAGCAGCCAGAAGGGGACAGCTTCAACTAATGAAAAACTGTTTTTT
TRBV7-2,12,.,TRBJ1-6,many,CASSLPNSPLHF,TGTGCCAGCAGCCTCCCCAATTCACCCCTCCACTTT
TRBV29-1,13,TRBD1,TRBJ1-1,many,CSVGGQGVAEAFF,TGCAGCGTTGGGGGACAGGGGGTCGCTGAAGCTTTCTTT
TRBV12-3/TRBV12-4,15,TRBD1,TRBJ1-6,.,CASSSGQVYNSPLHF,TGTGCCAGCAGTTCCGGACAGGTTTATAATTCACCCCTCCACTTT
TRBV20-1,15,.,TRBJ1-4,.,CSASGRFATNEKLFF,TGCAGTGCCAGCGGACGGTTTGCAACTAATGAAAAACTGTTTTTT
TRBV12-3/TRBV12-4,12,.,TRBJ1-2,few,CASKSPFGYYTF,TGTGCCAGCAAGTCCCCATTCGGATACTACACCTTC
TRBV11-1,19,TRBD2,TRBJ2-1,few,CASSAHGFLLAGGPNEQFF,TGTGCCAGCAGCGCCCACGGCTTCCTACTAGCGGGGGGGCCCAATGAGCAGTTCTTC
TRBV29-1,13,.,TRBJ2-3,few,CSVTRDGTDTQYF,TGCAGCGTTACGCGGGACGGCACAGATACGCAGTATTTT
TRBV20-1,15,TRBD2,TRBJ2-1,many,CSARLAGGLYNEQFF,TGCAGTGCTAGACTAGCGGGGGGGCTATACAATGAGCAGTTCTTC
TRBV20-1,17,.,TRBJ1-1,few,CSARDSTYTRPNTEAFF,TGCAGTGCTAGAGATTCAACTTACACACGCCCTAACACTGAAGCTTTCTTT
TRBV20-1,14,.,TRBJ1-1,few,CSANDRSMNTEAFF,TGCAGTGCCAACGACCGTTCTATGAACACTGAAGCTTTCTTT
TRBV5-5,15,TRBD2,TRBJ2-1,many,CASSLTSGDGDEQFF,TGTGCCAGCAGCTTGACTAGCGGGGACGGAGATGAGCAGTTCTTC
TRBV29-1,15,.,TRBJ2-1,many,CSVEGGTSSYNEQFF,TGCAGCGTTGAGGGTGGGACCAGCTCCTACAATGAGCAGTTCTTC
TRBV7-2,17,.,TRBJ2-6,.,CASSSAGTSSGANVLTF,TGTGCCAGCAGCTCTGCGGGGACCAGCTCTGGGGCCAACGTCCTGACTTTC
TRBV6-5,13,.,TRBJ2-3,many,CASSYDGLDTQYF,TGTGCCAGCAGTTACGACGGCTTAGATACGCAGTATTTT
TRBV20-1,13,.,TRBJ2-5,many,CSASDLARETQYF,TGCAGTGCCTCCGACCTGGCCAGGGAGACCCAGTACTTC
TRBV24-1,14,TRBD2,TRBJ2-1,few,CATRASGGKGEQFF,TGTGCCACCAGGGCTAGCGGGGGAAAGGGTGAGCAGTTCTTC
TRBV2,13,.,TRBJ2-3,few,CAALGADTDTQYF,TGTGCCGCCCTCGGAGCCGACACAGATACGCAGTATTTT